This TCR beta chain is drawn from a study of early T cells in non-severe SARS-CoV-2 infection. Study context: With bulk RNA from unsorted whole blood as input, sequencing yielded unpaired chains.

The CDR3 totals 15 residues. CDR1 SGHTA and CDR2 FQGTGA come from the germline V gene. V trimming: 4 bases; J trimming: 9 bases; junction bases outside the gene matches: 6. TCRdb reanalysed the 5' RACE reads using MiXCR and keeps one entry per CDR3 protein. The profile shows tens of thousands of distinct CDR3 sequences, 9% to 15% of them singletons. This clonotype occurred a few times. Input material: whole blood. The chain recombines TRBV7-3 with TRBJ1-6; 10 bases agree with TRBD1. This clonotype was sampled from an adult who was a healthcare worker with PCR-confirmed SARS-CoV-2 infection or an uninfected control (not recorded which). For the CDR3, the DNA is TGTGCCAGCAGCTGGGGACAGGGGCTTGTTTCACCCCTCCACTTT. Protein product: CASSWGQGLVSPLHF.